This T cell receptor beta chain comes out of a study of T-cell reconstitution after alpha-beta-depleted transplantation in children. Study-level findings and limits: Fresh T-cell production supplied most of the T-cell counts and diversity seen one year after transplant. Reportedly, only several hundred clones from non-depleted graft cells drove alpha-beta T-cell counts at about two months.

This clonotype has a handful of counts. Its antigen is unknown. The V gene lost 4 bases and the J gene lost 1 base, with 6 bases spanning the gap. Germline CDR1 SQVTM, CDR2 ANQGSEA. This CDR3 has 12 amino acids. Preparation of the TCRbeta library involved a method that used unique molecular identifiers. From the PCR reads, TCRdb called clonotypes with MiXCR, one entry per CDR3 protein. The data contain roughly 570,000 distinct CDR3 sequences, 25% to 30% of them singletons. The specimen comprised PBMCs, sampled before TCRalphabeta/CD19-depleted stem cell transplant. This sequence originates from a boy under two years old with Wiskott-Aldrich syndrome, due to receive a stem cell transplant. The V gene is TRBV29-1, the J gene TRBJ2-3, with D uncertain. The CDR3, as DNA: TGCAGCGTTGCTTCGGGCACAGATACGCAGTATTTT. It translates to CSVASGTDTQYF.